This TCR beta chain was documented in a study of blood T cell repertoires in COVID-19. On the study more broadly: Samples representing acute and convalescent COVID-19 were sourced from the United States, Italy and Spain. PBMCs, B-cell-depleted T cells, or T cells were the source of the cDNA or gDNA that made up the material.

V gave up 6 bases and J gave up 7 bases, with 13 bases separating them. This CDR3 has 13 residues. CDR1 MNHEY and CDR2 SMNVEV come from the germline V gene (reference sequence). Authors' analysis steps: The assay estimated nucleated cells by amplifying reference gene primers. TCRdb's copy holds only in-frame clones and misses some; the assay was immunoSEQ multiplex PCR. That table furnishes V, J and clone size, whereas the DNA furnished D and trimming. The table records roughly 72,000 clones, approximately 90% of them present only once. This clone has only one observation. The TCR comes from a human donor in a cohort sampled during active COVID-19. J is TRBJ2-1 and V is TRBV27, with D tentatively TRBD1 (6 bases). The sample comprised peripheral blood. The CDR3 nucleotides are TGTGCCAGCAGGGGGGACAAGGTTAATGAGCAGTTCTTC. Translated: CASRGDKVNEQFF.